The T cell receptor beta chain under discussion was sequenced for a study of blood T cell repertoires in COVID-19. Study-level background: Both acute and convalescent COVID-19 samples were obtained from the United States, Italy and Spain. T cells, B-cell-depleted T cells, or PBMCs supplied cDNA or gDNA.

Trimming took 2 bases from V and 10 from J; bases not matched to a gene: 2. Per germline, CDR1 SGHNT and CDR2 YYREEE (reference sequence). The CDR3 covers 12 residues. This clone was found a few times. In the authors' methods: Quantification of nucleated cells was approximated via reference gene primer amplification. This table comes from immunoSEQ multiplex PCR, and its TCRdb copy is limited to in-frame clones, with some not included. V and J calls and clone size are given by that table; D and trimming were obtained from the DNA. Seen here are 55,000 to 80,000 clones, approximately 79% observed once, and the top ten hold around 21%.

Sequencing was performed on peripheral blood. The sequence came from a woman of 80 years or more with active or convalescent COVID-19. The rearrangement uses TRBV5-4 and TRBJ1-2, with TRBD1 identical over 10 bases. DNA for the CDR3: TGTGCCAGCAGCTTCGGGACAGGGGACTACACCTTC. Its protein product is CASSFGTGDYTF.